The entry below gives a single T cell receptor (beta chain) sequence along with its context. Only in-frame clones appear in the TCRdb table, and some are missing; sequencing was by immunoSEQ multiplex PCR. This sample has more than 100,000 clones, with around 88% found just once. CDR1 KGHSH and CDR2 LQKENI come from the germline V gene. The CDR3 runs 13 residues. V was trimmed by 0 bases and J by 6 bases, leaving 6 bases between them. This sample was included in a study of control samples from healthy donors and cancer patients. The source material was blood. The chain joins TRBV18 to TRBJ2-1; D unclear. The origin of this receptor is a man aged 35-49 years in good health. The CDR3 sequence is CASSPPSSNEQFF. The DNA for the CDR3 is TGTGCCAGCTCACCACCTAGCTCCAATGAGCAGTTCTTC.